The present entry profiles one TCR beta chain with its context. Its antigen is not identified. The CDR3 length is 14 residues. Trimming shortened V by 7 bases and J by 6 bases, and 16 bases separated the two germline ends. Germline lookup yields CDR1 SEHNR and CDR2 FQNEAQ (reference sequence). This record belongs to a study of a mutant IDH1 vaccine in newly diagnosed glioma. Study observations and caveats: Detectable vaccine-induced immune responses arose in around 92% of patients.

Time point given: week 11, during vaccination. The investigators gave 300 ug of mutant IDH1 20-mer peptide in each vaccine dose, together with topical imiquimod. Libraries were prepared by immunoSEQ multiplex PCR; TCRdb keeps only in-frame clonotypes and omits some of them. Here the sample spans some 23,000 clones, around 70% being singletons. The sequence was obtained from a man between 18 and 35 years old with glioma. Some clones in this sample may be carry-over from other donors' samples. V gene TRBV7-9 combines with J gene TRBJ1-5, with a tentative D call TRBD1 (6 bases). Sequencing was performed on peripheral blood mononuclear cells (PBMCs), taken from a glioma patient whose treatment included an IDH1 peptide vaccine. The CDR3 protein is CASTIGGSGQPQHF. The CDR3 DNA is TGTGCCAGCACCATAGGGGGATCGGGTCAGCCCCAGCATTTT. Looking up the rest from reference TRBV7-9 and TRBJ1-5 gives the full variable domain: DTGVSQNPRHKITKRGQNVTFRCDPISEHNRLYWYRQTLGQGPEFLTYFQNEAQLEKSRLLSDRFSAERPKGSFSTLEIQRTEQGDSAMYLCASTIGGSGQPQHFGDGTRLSIL.